Each of the 14 T cell receptor beta chains below was sequenced from the same sample in a study of control samples from healthy donors and cancer patients. Repertoires were generated with immunoSEQ multiplex PCR, while TCRdb's copy carries only in-frame clones and drops some. The table has 79,000 or so clones, roughly nine tenths seen once; the top ten hold about 10%. The sample comprised PBMCs. The source is a woman between 45 and 60 years old with colorectal cancer.

The chain links TRBV12-3 or TRBV12-4 to TRBJ2-3; D remains ambiguous. V was shortened by 6 bases and J by 5 bases, with 12 bases between the two germline ends. This CDR3 comprises 13 residues. The CDR3 protein is CASSPTRQDTQYF. DNA for the CDR3: TGTGCCAGCAGCCCCACGAGGCAAGATACGCAGTATTTT.

This clone was recorded only once. The rearrangement joins TRBV7-2 to TRBJ2-1; 8 bases line up with TRBD1. J lost 4 bases, V lost 4 bases, and 9 bases had no gene match. Per the germline V gene, CDR1 is SGHTA and CDR2 is FQGNSA. The CDR3 totals 16 residues. CDR3 residues: CASSSQRQGRYNEQFF. In DNA, the CDR3 is TGTGCCAGCAGCTCGCAGAGACAGGGGCGTTACAATGAGCAGTTCTTC.

The chain carries TRBV5-8 and TRBJ2-6; perhaps TRBD1 as D (6 bases). The germline gives CDR1 SGHTS, CDR2 YDEGEE. The CDR3 covers 15 residues. The V and J ends lost 4 bases and 4 bases respectively, with 12 bases between them. The CDR3 bases are TGTGCCAGCAGCCCAGGGGAATTAGGGGCCAACGTCCTGACTTTC. It is translated as CASSPGELGANVLTF. The entire variable domain, with the rest obtained from reference TRBV5-8 and TRBJ2-6, is as follows: EAGVTQSPTHLIKTRGQQATLRCSPISGHTSVYWYQQALGLGLQFLLWYDEGEERNRGNFPPRFSGRQFPNYSSELNVNALELEDSALYLCASSPGELGANVLTFGAGSRLTVL.

This clone appeared a single time. The chain carries TRBV10-3 and TRBJ1-5; D unclear. Germline CDR1 reads ENHRY; CDR2 reads SYGVKD. Trimming stripped 10 bases from V and 1 base from J, with 11 bases between. There are 13 residues in the CDR3. The CDR3 loop reads CATTHTSNQPQHF. The CDR3 DNA reads TGTGCCACCACACATACAAGCAATCAGCCCCAGCATTTT.

The chain joins TRBV28 to TRBJ1-6; 7 nucleotides line up with TRBD1. Germline V gives CDR1 MDHEN, CDR2 SYDVKM. The CDR3 totals 17 residues. V gave up 2 bases and J gave up 7 bases; unmatched junction bases: 11. The DNA of the CDR3 is TGTGCCAGCAGTTTAATGGGGGGGAGGGGGCGAAATTCACCCCTCCACTTT. It codes for CASSLMGGRGRNSPLHF. Using reference TRBV28 and TRBJ1-6 for the parts outside the CDR3, the full variable domain is DVKVTQSSRYLVKRTGEKVFLECVQDMDHENMFWYRQDPGLGLRLIYFSYDVKMKEKGDIPEGYSVSREKKERFSLILESASTNQTSMYLCASSLMGGRGRNSPLHFGNGTRLTVT.

This chain links TRBV6-1 with TRBJ2-2; perhaps TRBD1 as D (6 bases). The CDR3 is made up of 15 amino acids. Trimming cost V 0 bases and J 2 bases, with 7 bases left between them. Germline V CDR1 and CDR2: MNHNS, SASEGT. The CDR3 here is CASSEAQGNTGELFF. The CDR3 nucleotides read TGTGCCAGCAGTGAAGCACAGGGAAACACCGGGGAGCTGTTTTTT.

The chain couples TRBV15 to TRBJ1-1; 11 bases line up with TRBD1. Germline V gives CDR1 LNHNV, CDR2 YYDKDF (reference sequence). V lost 1 base and J lost 2; bases outside the gene matches: 0. This CDR3 comprises 15 residues. The CDR3 loop reads CATSRGTGGNTEAFF. The DNA of the CDR3 is TGTGCCACCAGCAGAGGGACAGGGGGCAACACTGAAGCTTTCTTT.

This chain connects TRBV6-5 to TRBJ1-1; D remains ambiguous. V gave up 3 bases and J gave up 1 base, with 9 bases separating them. This CDR3 region has 14 residues. Germline CDR1 reads MNHEY; CDR2 reads SVGAGI. The CDR3 nucleotides read TGTGCCAGCAGTTATAAATTCGGGAACACTGAAGCTTTCTTT. It yields the protein CASSYKFGNTEAFF.

The chain has TRBV4-1 and TRBJ1-6; TRBD1 is a possible D gene (5 bases). Trimming removed 4 bases from V and 11 bases from J, with 12 bases in between. Germline V gene sequence: CDR1 MGHRA, CDR2 YSYEKL. The CDR3 runs 13 residues. The CDR3 bases are TGCGCCAGCAGCCGGGGGGGATCTACACCCCTCCACTTT. Translated, it gives CASSRGGSTPLHF.

V is TRBV7-2 and J is TRBJ2-1; perhaps TRBD1 as D (5 bases). The CDR3 is 16 amino acids. Per germline, CDR1 SGHTA and CDR2 FQGNSA. With 5 bases removed from V and 6 bases from J, the gap between germline ends came to 20 bases. The CDR3 coding sequence is TGTGCCAGCAGCGAAGTAGTCAGGGTAATTTCCAATGAGCAGTTCTTC. Translating gives CASSEVVRVISNEQFF.

The chain combines TRBV5-1 with TRBJ2-3; possible D gene TRBD1, 5 bases. V shed 4 bases and J shed 2 bases, with 11 bases lying between them. There are 14 residues in the CDR3. Looked up from germline, CDR1 is SGHRS and CDR2 is YFSETQ. The DNA for the CDR3 is TGCGCCAGCAGCACGACAGTAATCACAGATACGCAGTATTTT. Amino acid sequence: CASSTTVITDTQYF.

The chain joins TRBV6-6 to TRBJ1-1; 8 bases align to TRBD1. V dropped 7 bases and J dropped 5; count of bases not matched to a gene: 12. Germline V gene lookup returns CDR1 MNHNY and CDR2 SVGAGI (reference sequence). This CDR3 contains 15 residues. CDR3 sequence (DNA): TGTGCCAGCACCGGACAGGGTCGCGTGATGACTGAAGCTTTCTTT. It specifies CASTGQGRVMTEAFF.

The chain links TRBV3-1 (or the pseudogene TRBV3-2) to TRBJ1-2, with a weak D call TRBD1 (6 bases). Trimming took off 6 bases at V and 1 base at J, with 6 bases between the two ends. CDR1 and CDR2 from the germline V gene are LGHDT and YNNKEL (reference sequence). This CDR3 has 12 amino acids. CDR3 region: CASRQGNYGYTF. CDR3 coding DNA: TGTGCCAGCAGACAGGGTAACTATGGCTACACCTTC.

The rearrangement links TRBV23-1 to TRBJ2-5; D is possibly TRBD2 (5 bases). TRBV23-1 is an ORF, and what it does is uncertain. This CDR3 comprises 18 residues. Deletions cut 6 bases from V and 0 bases from J, with 23 bases between. CDR3: CASSRPPCGPPYQETQYF. CDR3 in DNA: TGCGCCAGCAGCCGACCCCCGTGCGGGCCCCCGTACCAAGAGACCCAGTACTTC.